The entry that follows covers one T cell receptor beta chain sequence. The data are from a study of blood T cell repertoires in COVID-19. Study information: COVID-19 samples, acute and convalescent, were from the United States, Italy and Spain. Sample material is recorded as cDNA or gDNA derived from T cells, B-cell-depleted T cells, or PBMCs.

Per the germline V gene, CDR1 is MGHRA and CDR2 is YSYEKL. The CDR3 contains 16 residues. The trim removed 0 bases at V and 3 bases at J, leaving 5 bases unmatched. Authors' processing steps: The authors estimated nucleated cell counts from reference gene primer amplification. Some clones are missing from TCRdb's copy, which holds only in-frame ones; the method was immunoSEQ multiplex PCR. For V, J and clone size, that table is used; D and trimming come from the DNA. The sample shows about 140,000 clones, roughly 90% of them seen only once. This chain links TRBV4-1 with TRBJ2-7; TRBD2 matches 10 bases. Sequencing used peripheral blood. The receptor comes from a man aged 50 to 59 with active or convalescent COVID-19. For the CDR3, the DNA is TGCGCCAGCAGCCAAGAGCCGGGACTAGCGATCTACGAGCAGTACTTC. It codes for CASSQEPGLAIYEQYF.